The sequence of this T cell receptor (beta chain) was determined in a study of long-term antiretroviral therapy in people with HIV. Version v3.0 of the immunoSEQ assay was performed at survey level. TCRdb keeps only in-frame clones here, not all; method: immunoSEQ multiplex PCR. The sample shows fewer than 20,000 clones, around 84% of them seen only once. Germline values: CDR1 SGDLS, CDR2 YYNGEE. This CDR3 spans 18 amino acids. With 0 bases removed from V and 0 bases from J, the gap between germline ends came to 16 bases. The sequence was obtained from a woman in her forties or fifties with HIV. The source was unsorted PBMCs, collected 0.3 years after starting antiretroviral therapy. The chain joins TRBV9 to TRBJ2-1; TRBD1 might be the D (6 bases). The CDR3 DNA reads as TGTGCCAGCAGCGTAGTATCAGGGGCCTACAGCTCCTACAATGAGCAGTTCTTC. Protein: CASSVVSGAYSSYNEQFF.